One T cell receptor beta chain is described in this entry. Random hexamers were used to reverse transcribe the RNA input (about 0.5 to 1 ug). TCRdb fed the immunoSEQ multiplex PCR reads into MiXCR, producing one record per CDR3 protein. The top ten clones hold less than 0.25% of a sample with 100,000 to 150,000 distinct CDR3 sequences, around 94% of them seen once. These data originate in a study of CD8 T cells in Susac syndrome. Material for sequencing was CD8+ T cells from PBMCs. This TCR was recovered from a human donor with Susac syndrome.

The CDR3 coding sequence is TGCGCCAGCAGCCAGAAGTCTAGCACCGGGGAGCTGTTTTTT. It specifies CASSQKSSTGELFF. J is TRBJ2-2 and V is TRBV4-1; D remains unclear. Trimming cost V 3 bases and J 4 bases, with 9 bases left between them. CDR3 size: 14 residues. Germline loops: CDR1 MGHRA, CDR2 YSYEKL.